The 13 T cell receptor beta chains below were found in one sample sequenced in a study of T cell clonotyping in hematopoietic cell transplantation. Assay used: immunoSEQ multiplex PCR; TCRdb lists only in-frame clones, some missing. The table lists tens of thousands of clones, roughly 92% of them singletons. Sample: peripheral blood mononuclear cells. All receptors derive from a woman aged 50 to 65 in good health. Some clones in this sample may be carry-over from other donors' samples.

J is TRBJ1-2 and V is TRBV19; D is uncertain. Trimming removed 3 bases from V and 4 bases from J, with 15 bases in between. The CDR3 is 15 amino acids. Germline values: CDR1 LNHDA, CDR2 SQIVND (reference sequence). The CDR3 nucleotides are TGTGCCAGTAGTATTAACCGGGGTGAGGGCTATGGCTACACCTTC. Translated, it gives CASSINRGEGYGYTF.

V gene TRBV6-5 combines with J gene TRBJ2-2; TRBD2 is a possible D gene (6 bases). With 6 bases removed from V and 6 bases from J, the gap between germline ends came to 17 bases. CDR3 length: 15 residues. Germline-derived CDR1 and CDR2 are MNHEY and SVGAGI. The CDR3 here is CASSPRGGGSGELFF. The CDR3 bases are TGTGCCAGCAGCCCCCGCGGTGGGGGGTCCGGGGAGCTGTTTTTT.

This chain joins TRBV19 and TRBJ1-5, with TRBD1 as a possible D gene (5 bases). CDR1 is LNHDA and CDR2 is SQIVND in the germline V gene (reference sequence). This CDR3 is 13 amino acids long. V was trimmed by 4 bases and J by 6 bases, leaving 10 bases between them. This chain's CDR3 is CASSTLTVQPQHF. CDR3 sequence (DNA): TGTGCCAGTAGTACCTTGACAGTTCAGCCCCAGCATTTT.

V and J are TRBV11-3 and TRBJ1-5, with a possible D match to TRBD1 (5 bases). V lost 5 bases to trimming and J lost 5 bases, with 10 bases between them. The germline V gene has CDR1 SGHNT and CDR2 YENEEA. The CDR3 loop spans 13 amino acids. The DNA for the CDR3 is TGTGCCAGCAGCCGAAGGGGAGATCAGCCCCAGCATTTT. Amino acids: CASSRRGDQPQHF.

The chain combines TRBV4-1 with TRBJ1-1; D is perhaps TRBD1 (6 bases). V lost 2 bases to trimming and J lost 1 base, with 11 bases between them. The germline V gene has CDR1 MGHRA and CDR2 YSYEKL. The CDR3 is made up of 15 amino acids. The CDR3 bases are TGCGCCAGCAGCCAACTAGTGACAGGGAACACTGAAGCTTTCTTT. Protein sequence: CASSQLVTGNTEAFF.

The chain is built from TRBV19 and TRBJ2-7; 10 bases are shared with TRBD1. The CDR3 covers 14 residues. With 6 bases clipped from V and 0 bases from J, the junction kept 2 bases outside the gene matches. Germline lookup yields CDR1 LNHDA and CDR2 SQIVND (reference sequence). CDR3 coding DNA: TGTGCCAGTAGGGGGACAGGGGACTCCTACGAGCAGTACTTC. It is translated as CASRGTGDSYEQYF.

The chain carries TRBV28 and TRBJ2-7, with a tentative D call TRBD1 (7 bases). The CDR3 covers 17 residues. Germline assignment: CDR1 MDHEN and CDR2 SYDVKM. With 5 bases removed from V and 5 bases from J, the gap between germline ends came to 25 bases. CDR3 in amino acids: CASSVYVRTGGEDEQYF. CDR3 DNA sequence: TGTGCCAGCAGTGTTTATGTCCGGACAGGCGGGGAGGACGAGCAGTACTTC.

This chain connects TRBV7-8 to TRBJ1-3; D is ambiguous. Germline CDR1 is SGHVS and CDR2 is FQNEAQ. CDR3 length: 15 residues. V was pared by 4 bases and J by 3 bases, with 13 bases between. The CDR3 reads CASSSGRARGNTIYF. The CDR3, as DNA: TGTGCCAGCAGCTCCGGTAGGGCGCGTGGAAACACCATATATTTT.

This chain joins TRBV7-2 and TRBJ2-7; tentative D call: TRBD2 (5 bases). CDR1 and CDR2 (germline): SGHTA, FQGNSA. The V gene lost 1 base and the J gene lost 0 bases, with 19 bases spanning the gap. This CDR3 spans 18 amino acids. CDR3 residues: CASSLGPTGITSSYEQYF. CDR3 bases: TGTGCCAGCAGCTTAGGGCCCACCGGGATAACGAGCTCCTACGAGCAGTACTTC.

V is TRBV4-2 and J is TRBJ2-1, with no clear D. CDR1 and CDR2 (germline): LGHNA, YNFKEQ. V was cut by 1 base and J by 12 bases, with 10 bases left in between. The CDR3 spans 12 residues. The CDR3, as DNA: TGTGCCAGCAGCCAAGGGGTAAGGTCGCAGTTCTTC. Amino acids: CASSQGVRSQFF.

The chain carries TRBV18 and TRBJ2-7; D might be TRBD1 (6 bases). The CDR3 runs 13 residues. V lost 3 bases to trimming and J lost 4 bases, with 10 bases between them. The germline V gene encodes CDR1 KGHSH and CDR2 LQKENI. The CDR3 sequence: CASSPERGYEQYF. The CDR3 bases are TGTGCCAGCTCACCCGAAAGGGGGTACGAGCAGTACTTC.

V usage is TRBV7-3 and J usage is TRBJ2-5, with TRBD2 identical over 8 bases. Germline assignment: CDR1 SGHTA and CDR2 FQGTGA. With V trimmed by 2 bases and J by 2 bases, 7 bases remained unmatched. The CDR3 runs 16 residues. The CDR3 protein is CASSLWGLAGQETQYF. CDR3 in DNA: TGTGCCAGCAGCTTATGGGGCCTAGCGGGTCAAGAGACCCAGTACTTC.

This clone was seen only once. The chain joins TRBV6-5 to TRBJ2-3, with D hard to call. Germline V gene lookup returns CDR1 MNHEY and CDR2 SVGAGI. Trimming shortened V by 0 bases and J by 0 bases, and 4 bases separated the two germline ends. This CDR3 contains 14 residues. CDR3 protein: CASSYSQSTDTQYF. The CDR3 region has the DNA TGTGCCAGCAGTTACTCGCAGAGCACAGATACGCAGTATTTT.